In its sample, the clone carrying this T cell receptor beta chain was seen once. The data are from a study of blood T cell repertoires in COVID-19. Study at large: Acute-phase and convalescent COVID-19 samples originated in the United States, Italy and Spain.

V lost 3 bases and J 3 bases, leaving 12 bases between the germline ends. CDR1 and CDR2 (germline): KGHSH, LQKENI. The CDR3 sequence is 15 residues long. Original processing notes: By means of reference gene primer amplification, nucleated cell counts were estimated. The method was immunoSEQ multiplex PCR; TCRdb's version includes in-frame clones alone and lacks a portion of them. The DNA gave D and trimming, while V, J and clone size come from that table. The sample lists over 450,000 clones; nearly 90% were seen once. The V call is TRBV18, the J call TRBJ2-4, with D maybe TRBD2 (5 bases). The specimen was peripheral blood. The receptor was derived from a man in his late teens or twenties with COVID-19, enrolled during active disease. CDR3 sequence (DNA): TGTGCCAGCTCACCGATAGTCGGGATCAAAAACATTCAGTACTTC. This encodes CASSPIVGIKNIQYF.